The clone carrying this T cell receptor (beta chain) was counted a few times. Its target is unknown. Germline V gene lookup returns CDR1 DFQATT and CDR2 SNEGSKA (reference sequence). Trimming took 3 bases from V and 2 from J, leaving 14 bases between them. The CDR3 consists of 15 residues. Enrolled ophthalmopathy patients presented with a Clinical Activity Score of at least 3, a NOSPECS grade of at least 4, and disease duration under 3 months. A roughly 10 ml volume of fresh peripheral blood provided the PBMCs. Amplified TCR beta CDR3 regions derived from RNA transcripts. The primer set for the first-round RT-PCR of the TCR CDR3 was HTBI. TCRdb re-derived calls from the multiplex PCR reads in MiXCR, one entry per CDR3 protein. The sample lists over 400,000 distinct CDR3 sequences, about 20% seen once, with roughly 49% in the top ten. This sample is drawn from a study of T cells in Graves' hyperthyroidism and ophthalmopathy. Overall study results and limits: The model identified upcoming ophthalmopathy a median roughly 6 months ahead of onset.

This clonotype originated in a woman in her 70s with Graves' ophthalmopathy. Sequencing input: blood. This chain links TRBV20-1 with TRBJ2-1; tentative D call: TRBD1 (6 bases). The CDR3 DNA follows: TGCAGTGCTAGGGCAGGGGCTAGCACCTACAATGAGCAGTTCTTC. It yields the protein CSARAGASTYNEQFF.